This T cell receptor (beta chain) is from a study of regulatory dendritic cells for organ transplantation. Per the germline V gene, CDR1 is LGHNA and CDR2 is YNFKEQ. Trimming at V came to 0 bases and at J to 5 bases, leaving 11 bases not matched to a gene. The CDR3 length is 17 residues. A remark on this clone: Antigen unknown.

Findings and limits, study-wide: Mature dendritic cells appeared to drive more memory CD8+ clonal expansion than regulatory ones.

Sorted subsets were CFSE-labeled and cultured four to five days with allogeneic dendritic cells. Libraries were prepared by immunoSEQ multiplex PCR; TCRdb keeps only in-frame clonotypes and omits some of them. The sample has over 10,000 clones, 74% seen once. The rearrangement joins TRBV4-2 to TRBJ2-5, with 8 bases fitting TRBD2. Sequencing used naive CD4+ T cells from blood cultured with regulatory dendritic cells. The subset is: CD45RA+ naive T cells. This TCR was sampled from a human donor in good health. CDR3 protein: CASSQDAGAGGLETQYF. For the CDR3, the DNA is TGTGCCAGCAGCCAAGATGCGGGGGCGGGGGGACTGGAGACCCAGTACTTC.